A single sample gave rise to the 20 T cell receptor beta chains below, sequenced in a study of radiotherapy plus CTLA-4 blockade in lung cancer. Only in-frame clones appear in the TCRdb table, and some are missing; sequencing was by immunoSEQ multiplex PCR. The sample gives 110,000 or so clones, around 75% of which show up once; approximately 5.2% is in the top ten. The sequenced sample was peripheral blood, obtained from a patient treated with radiotherapy plus ipilimumab. All receptors derive from a human donor with non-small cell lung cancer who had a partial response to radiotherapy plus ipilimumab.

This chain uses TRBV6-1 with TRBJ1-2; 10 bases match TRBD1. The germline V gene has CDR1 MNHNS and CDR2 SASEGT. The CDR3 runs to 15 residues. J gave up 3 bases and V 4 bases, and 5 bases lay outside the gene matches. The CDR3 reads CASSAQTGGDYGYTF. CDR3 coding DNA: TGTGCCAGCAGTGCTCAGACAGGGGGCGACTATGGCTACACCTTC.

The chain uses TRBV28 and TRBJ2-3, with TRBD1 matching over 11 bases. Germline V gives CDR1 MDHEN, CDR2 SYDVKM. The trim removed 6 bases at V and 5 bases at J, leaving 10 bases unmatched. The CDR3 sequence is 16 residues long. DNA for the CDR3: TGTGCCAGCAGGACCGCCGGGACAGGGGGTAAAGATACGCAGTATTTT. This translates into CASRTAGTGGKDTQYF. Full variable domain (remainder filled in from reference TRBV28 and TRBJ2-3): DVKVTQSSRYLVKRTGEKVFLECVQDMDHENMFWYRQDPGLGLRLIYFSYDVKMKEKGDIPEGYSVSREKKERFSLILESASTNQTSMYLCASRTAGTGGKDTQYFGPGTRLTVL.

The chain links TRBV15 to TRBJ1-4, with D possibly matching TRBD1 (6 bases). The V and J ends lost 1 base and 5 bases respectively, with 17 bases between them. The germline V gene encodes CDR1 LNHNV and CDR2 YYDKDF (reference sequence). The CDR3 contains 17 residues. CDR3 residues: CATSRGEGVQWNEKLFF. In nucleotides, the CDR3 is TGTGCCACCAGCAGAGGTGAGGGGGTTCAGTGGAATGAAAAACTGTTTTTT.

This chain uses TRBV7-3 with TRBJ2-1, with a tentative D call TRBD2 (6 bases). V was shortened by 5 bases and J by 10 bases, with 12 bases between the two germline ends. Germline loops: CDR1 SGHTA, CDR2 FQGTGA. The CDR3 totals 12 residues. CDR3 sequence: CASSTDRGEQFF. In nucleotides, the CDR3 is TGTGCCAGCAGCACAGATCGGGGGGAGCAGTTCTTC.

The CDR3 here is CASSIAPGYTGELFF. As DNA, the CDR3 is TGTGCCAGTAGTATAGCCCCAGGGTACACCGGGGAGCTGTTTTTT. The chain couples TRBV19 to TRBJ2-2, with D maybe TRBD1 (5 bases). CDR1 is LNHDA, CDR2 SQIVND, per germline (reference sequence). This CDR3 is built from 15 residues. V was shortened by 1 base and J by 3 bases, with 9 bases between the two germline ends.

The chain uses TRBV7-9 and TRBJ1-2; 8 bases agree with TRBD1. CDR3 length: 15 amino acids. Trimming cost V 3 bases and J 3 bases; bases outside gene matches: 6. Germline V gene sequence: CDR1 SEHNR, CDR2 FQNEAQ (reference sequence). The CDR3 protein is CASSLAGQGYYGYTF. In DNA, the CDR3 is TGTGCCAGCAGCTTGGCAGGACAGGGATACTATGGCTACACCTTC.

The chain is built from TRBV30 and TRBJ2-2, with 10 bases that match TRBD2. This CDR3 contains 22 residues. J gave up 2 bases and V 3 bases, and 24 bases lay outside the gene matches. From germline, CDR1 is GTSNPN and CDR2 SVGIG (reference sequence). Written as DNA, the CDR3 is TGTGCCTGGAGGAGGAGGACTAGCGGATCGAACATGGGGACCCCTAACACCGGGGAGCTGTTTTTT. This gives the protein CAWRRRTSGSNMGTPNTGELFF.

The V and J genes are TRBV5-6 and TRBJ1-1; 7 bases align to TRBD1. CDR1 and CDR2 (germline): SGHDT, YYEEEE. The V segment lost 3 bases and the J segment 7 bases; nucleotides outside the gene matches: 3. The CDR3 is 12 residues long. CDR3 nucleotide sequence: TGTGCCAGCAGCTCACAGGGGTTTGAAGCTTTCTTT. This encodes CASSSQGFEAFF.

The sample holds a few counts of this clone. The gene calls are TRBV7-2 and TRBJ1-1; 7 bases fit TRBD1. Losses at the gene ends were 3 bases for V and 5 bases for J; bases not matched to a gene: 9. Germline V lookup: CDR1 SGHTA, CDR2 FQGNSA. The CDR3 length is 15 residues. The CDR3 reads CASSFIGGGGTEAFF. The CDR3 coding sequence is TGTGCCAGCAGCTTTATTGGAGGGGGCGGAACTGAAGCTTTCTTT.

The rearrangement joins TRBV28 to TRBJ2-5, with TRBD2 identical over 8 bases. With 5 bases clipped from V and 4 bases from J, the junction kept 12 bases outside the gene matches. Germline V gives CDR1 MDHEN, CDR2 SYDVKM. This CDR3 is built from 16 residues. The CDR3 reads CASSHPLGTRRETQYF. The CDR3 region has the DNA TGTGCCAGCAGTCACCCTTTGGGGACTAGGCGAGAGACCCAGTACTTC.

This sequence joins TRBV28 and TRBJ1-5; 9 bases are shared with TRBD1. After removal of 6 bases from V and 1 base from J, the junction contained 10 bases not matched to a gene. This CDR3 has 17 residues. The V gene's germline CDR1 is MDHEN and CDR2 SYDVKM. The CDR3 loop reads CASSHRGQRGSNQPQHF. CDR3 DNA: TGTGCCAGCAGCCACAGGGGGCAAAGGGGGAGCAATCAGCCCCAGCATTTT.

This clone was found once. The chain couples TRBV28 to TRBJ2-5; 8 bases align to TRBD1. The CDR3 has 16 residues. The germline CDR1 and CDR2 sequences are MDHEN and SYDVKM. After removal of 5 bases from V and 6 bases from J, the junction contained 14 bases not matched to a gene. The CDR3 sequence: CASSPQAGGLGKTQYF. CDR3 coding DNA: TGTGCCAGCAGTCCCCAAGCAGGGGGCCTCGGGAAGACCCAGTACTTC.

This chain joins TRBV29-1 and TRBJ2-3; D is perhaps TRBD2 (5 bases). The CDR3 spans 13 residues. Germline CDR1 and CDR2: SQVTM and ANQGSEA. V was cut by 4 bases and J by 0 bases, with 8 bases left in between. The CDR3 here is CSVGPGSTDTQYF. The CDR3 DNA sequence: TGCAGCGTTGGTCCGGGGAGCACAGATACGCAGTATTTT.

The CDR3 reads CASSTGTSGKSNIQYF. The CDR3 nucleotides are TGTGCCAGTAGTACGGGGACTAGCGGGAAGTCAAACATTCAGTACTTC. This rearrangement joins TRBV19 to TRBJ2-4, with 13 bases aligning to TRBD2. The germline V gene encodes CDR1 LNHDA and CDR2 SQIVND (reference sequence). The trim removed 4 bases at V and 6 bases at J, leaving 6 bases unmatched. The CDR3 is 16 amino acids.

The rearrangement uses TRBV18 and TRBJ2-7, with D possibly being TRBD2 (5 bases). V lost 1 base, J lost 6 bases, and 16 bases lay in between. The length of the CDR3 is 15 residues. Looked up from germline, CDR1 is KGHSH and CDR2 is LQKENI. This chain's CDR3 is CASSPLGGSMGEQYV. CDR3 DNA sequence: TGTGCCAGCTCACCACTCGGTGGGAGTATGGGCGAGCAGTACGTC.

This chain links TRBV6-1 with TRBJ2-3, with 8 bases aligning to TRBD1. This CDR3 spans 15 amino acids. From germline, CDR1 is MNHNS and CDR2 SASEGT. V lost 6 bases, J lost 4 bases, and 9 bases stayed unmatched. CDR3 nucleotides: TGTGCCAGCAGCGCTACTATACAGGGGGCAGATACGCAGTATTTT. It is translated as CASSATIQGADTQYF.

As concerns this clone: Different DNA sequences within this sample yield the same CDR3. The CDR3 DNA is TGTGCCAGCAGCGTAGGGGGCAGGACTGAAGCTTTCTTT. Translation: CASSVGGRTEAFF. The chain has TRBV9 and TRBJ1-1; D may be TRBD1 (5 bases). The CDR3 extends over 13 amino acids. Between the trimmed V and J ends, which lost 0 bases and 5 bases, there was a span of 8 bases. The germline V gene has CDR1 SGDLS and CDR2 YYNGEE. Combining the CDR3 with reference TRBV9 and TRBJ1-1 gives the whole variable domain DSGVTQTPKHLITATGQRVTLRCSPRSGDLSVYWYQQSLDQGLQFLIQYYNGEERAKGNILERFSAQQFPDLHSELNLSSLELGDSALYFCASSVGGRTEAFFGQGTRLTVV.

This clone was recorded only once. The rearrangement uses TRBV10-2 and TRBJ1-2; no clear D. Germline values: CDR1 WSHSY, CDR2 SAAADI. The V end lost 1 base, the J end lost 4 bases, and 7 bases lay between the germline ends. The CDR3 covers 13 residues. CDR3 sequence (DNA): TGCGCCAGCAGTGAGTTGGAGGGCTATGGCTACACCTTC. It codes for CASSELEGYGYTF.

This chain links TRBV6-6 with TRBJ2-1, with D hard to call. In germline, CDR1 is MNHNY, CDR2 SVGAGI (reference sequence). V lost 0 bases and J 10 bases, leaving 10 bases between the germline ends. The CDR3 loop spans 13 amino acids. The CDR3 region has the DNA TGTGCCAGCAGTTACTCGCTTGACTCGGAGCAGTTCTTC. Amino acids: CASSYSLDSEQFF.

The chain employs TRBV9 and TRBJ1-2; weak D call: TRBD1 (5 bases). V lost 7 bases, J lost 5 bases, and 21 bases lay in between. This CDR3 spans 15 amino acids. Germline CDR1 SGDLS, CDR2 YYNGEE. The CDR3 protein is CASASNWGGKYGYTF. The DNA for the CDR3 is TGTGCCAGCGCCTCCAACTGGGGGGGGAAATATGGCTACACCTTC. The variable domain in full, completed from reference TRBV9 and TRBJ1-2, reads DSGVTQTPKHLITATGQRVTLRCSPRSGDLSVYWYQQSLDQGLQFLIQYYNGEERAKGNILERFSAQQFPDLHSELNLSSLELGDSALYFCASASNWGGKYGYTFGSGTRLTVV.